This record concerns one TCR beta chain sequence. The table came from immunoSEQ multiplex PCR; TCRdb's copy has only in-frame clones and leaves some out. Of more than 75,000 clones in the sample, 79% were seen once. Germline assignment: CDR1 MNHEY and CDR2 SMNVEV (reference sequence). The trim removed 7 bases at V and 6 bases at J, leaving 9 bases unmatched. The CDR3 is made up of 14 amino acids. This entry is derived from a study of control samples from healthy donors and cancer patients. The genes are TRBV27 and TRBJ2-7; 10 nucleotides match TRBD1. The sequence was obtained from a woman under 40 in good health. Sequenced: blood. CDR3 bases: TGTGCCAGCAACGACAGGGGGCGTAATGGCGAGCAGTACTTC. Translated, it gives CASNDRGRNGEQYF.